A single sample gave rise to the 17 T cell receptor beta chains below, sequenced in a study of T cell repertoires in cytomegalovirus infection. These TCRs are of unknown antigen specificity. TCRdb processed the reads anew with MiXCR; each CDR3 protein has one entry. The sample consists of 100,000 to 150,000 distinct CDR3 sequences, 20% to 30% of them appearing once. Source material: PBMCs, sequenced either directly or after in vitro stimulation (not recorded which). The receptors were gathered from a human donor in good health (CMV status not recorded). Some clones in this sample may be carry-over from other donors' samples.

This clonotype was detected a few times. This chain links TRBV20-1 with TRBJ2-5, with D hard to call. This CDR3 has 14 residues. Germline lookup yields CDR1 DFQATT and CDR2 SNEGSKA (reference sequence). Trimming shortened V by 0 bases and J by 0 bases, and 8 bases separated the two germline ends. The CDR3 region has the DNA TGCAGTGCTAGAGATTTTGGCAACCAAGAGACCCAGTACTTC. This translates into CSARDFGNQETQYF.

The chain combines TRBV30 with TRBJ1-5; D ambiguous. The CDR3 has 13 residues. Germline V lookup: CDR1 GTSNPN, CDR2 SVGIG (reference sequence). Trimming took 1 base from V and 6 from J, leaving 10 bases between them. The chain's CDR3 is CAWSGTGPQPQHF. The CDR3 DNA is TGTGCCTGGAGTGGGACCGGACCTCAGCCCCAGCATTTT.

This clonotype was counted only a few times. The CDR3 region is CATAQRETDIQYF. Here the CDR3 DNA reads TGTGCCACCGCCCAGCGGGAGACGGACATTCAGTACTTC. The chain recombines TRBV7-9 with TRBJ2-4; 8 bases are a match to TRBD2. The V segment lost 10 bases and the J segment 8 bases; nucleotides outside the gene matches: 10. The germline V gene encodes CDR1 SEHNR and CDR2 FQNEAQ (reference sequence). This CDR3 has 13 residues.

The V call is TRBV28, the J call TRBJ1-1; D not resolved. CDR1 is MDHEN and CDR2 is SYDVKM in the germline V gene. CDR3 size: 14 residues. Trimming pared 5 bases from V and 1 base from J, leaving 11 bases between. CDR3 nucleotide sequence: TGTGCCAGCAGTGGACCGATCCCGAACACTGAAGCTTTCTTT. It translates to CASSGPIPNTEAFF. The entire variable domain, with the rest obtained from reference TRBV28 and TRBJ1-1, is as follows: DVKVTQSSRYLVKRTGEKVFLECVQDMDHENMFWYRQDPGLGLRLIYFSYDVKMKEKGDIPEGYSVSREKKERFSLILESASTNQTSMYLCASSGPIPNTEAFFGQGTRLTVV.

The chain employs TRBV3-1 and TRBJ2-7; tentative D call: TRBD1 (5 bases). The CDR3 is 12 residues long. Germline V CDR1 and CDR2: LGHDT, YNNKEL (reference sequence). Trimming cost V 3 bases and J 6 bases, with 9 bases left between them. The CDR3 coding sequence is TGTGCCAGCAGCCATTCTAGGGGCGAGCAGTACGTC. It encodes CASSHSRGEQYV.

The table lists this clonotype with a few counts. The V and J genes are TRBV11-2 and TRBJ1-2; a possible D gene is TRBD1 (5 bases). The ends were cut back, 1 base at V and 8 bases at J, with 14 bases in the middle. Germline V gene sequence: CDR1 SGHAT, CDR2 FQNNGV. CDR3 length: 14 amino acids. The CDR3 region has the DNA TGTGCCAGCAGCTTAGGGGACGGGGGACGCGGCTACACCTTC. This translates into CASSLGDGGRGYTF.

This rearrangement joins TRBV9 to TRBJ2-1; TRBD2 matches at 9 bases. CDR3 size: 17 residues. Germline V gene data show CDR1 as SGDLS and CDR2 as YYNGEE. V lost 0 bases and J lost 6; bases outside the gene matches: 10. For the CDR3, the DNA is TGTGCCAGCAGCGTAGGGGCGGGAGGGCCCGGGGCCAATGAGCAGTTCTTC. Amino acid sequence: CASSVGAGGPGANEQFF.

In this sample, this clonotype turned up many times. This chain connects TRBV7-8 to TRBJ2-2; 13 bases fit TRBD2. The CDR3 is 17 residues long. Germline V gives CDR1 SGHVS, CDR2 FQNEAQ. Germline trimming cut 3 bases from V and 2 bases from J; bases unmatched to any gene: 3. CDR3 sequence: CASSLRTSGSNTGELFF. As DNA, the CDR3 is TGTGCCAGCAGCTTGAGGACTAGCGGGAGTAACACCGGGGAGCTGTTTTTT.

This chain connects TRBV4-1 to TRBJ1-4; 10 nucleotides match TRBD1. Germline V lookup: CDR1 MGHRA, CDR2 YSYEKL. The length of the CDR3 is 18 residues. J was trimmed by 3 bases and V by 0 bases; bases with no gene match: 7. In DNA form, the CDR3 reads TGCGCCAGCAGCCAAGATCCGGGACAGGGGAGGTCTAATGAAAAACTGTTTTTT. Its translation: CASSQDPGQGRSNEKLFF.

This clonotype has just a few counts. The chain carries TRBV6-2 or TRBV6-3 and TRBJ2-1; 7 nucleotides line up with TRBD1. Trimming cost V 0 bases and J 4 bases; bases outside gene matches: 3. CDR3 length: 15 residues. The germline V gene encodes CDR1 MNHEY and CDR2 SVGEGT. CDR3 residues: CASSYSGTEYNEQFF. CDR3 DNA sequence: TGTGCCAGCAGTTACTCGGGGACAGAGTACAATGAGCAGTTCTTC.

Ten or more counts support this clonotype. CDR3 nucleotides: TGTGCCAGCAGCATAACGGGACTAGTCAGGATCCGTTCCACAGATACGCAGTATTTT. It is translated as CASSITGLVRIRSTDTQYF. The chain has TRBV7-2 and TRBJ2-3; 8 nucleotides align to TRBD2. V trimming: 5 bases; J trimming: 2 bases; junction bases outside the gene matches: 18. The CDR3 sequence is 19 residues long. Germline-derived CDR1 and CDR2 are SGHTA and FQGNSA.

This clonotype appeared many times. This rearrangement joins TRBV12-5 to TRBJ2-1; 7 bases agree with TRBD1. J lost 0 bases, V lost 5 bases, and 13 bases had no gene match. Germline values: CDR1 LGHNT, CDR2 FRNRAP. The CDR3 runs to 18 residues. The CDR3 sequence: CASGAKPWTGRSYNEQFF. The CDR3 DNA follows: TGTGCTAGTGGTGCAAAACCCTGGACAGGCCGCTCCTACAATGAGCAGTTCTTC. Full variable domain (rest looked up from reference TRBV12-5 and TRBJ2-1): DARVTQTPRHKVTEMGQEVTMRCQPILGHNTVFWYRQTMMQGLELLAYFRNRAPLDDSGMPKDRFSAEMPDATLATLKIQPSEPRDSAVYFCASGAKPWTGRSYNEQFFGPGTRLTVL.

This sequence joins TRBV6-6 and TRBJ1-2; D might be TRBD1 (5 bases). With 2 bases removed from V and 0 bases from J, the gap between germline ends came to 7 bases. The CDR3 consists of 14 residues. Germline V lookup: CDR1 MNHNY, CDR2 SVGAGI (reference sequence). The CDR3 DNA reads TGTGCCAGCAGTTACCTGGGGGCTAACTATGGCTACACCTTC. Translation gives CASSYLGANYGYTF.

The chain uses TRBV20-1 and TRBJ2-4, with 7 positions matching TRBD2. J lost 8 bases, V lost 3 bases, and 7 bases had no gene match. Looked up from germline, CDR1 is DFQATT and CDR2 is SNEGSKA (reference sequence). This CDR3 is 13 amino acids long. The CDR3 DNA reads as TGCAGTGCTAGGGGTGGGAGGGCCGACATTCAGTACTTC. Amino acids: CSARGGRADIQYF.

This clonotype was recorded many times. The chain is built from TRBV7-2 and TRBJ2-7; a weak D match, TRBD1 (5 bases). CDR1 and CDR2 from the germline V gene are SGHTA and FQGNSA. Trimming pared 5 bases from V and 3 bases from J, leaving 5 bases between. The CDR3 has 11 amino acids. CDR3: CASSRGYEQYF. The CDR3 DNA reads as TGTGCCAGCAGCAGGGGCTACGAGCAGTACTTC.

This sequence joins TRBV20-1 and TRBJ2-1; TRBD2 matches 13 bases. The CDR3 runs 16 residues. J gave up 7 bases and V 4 bases, and 10 bases lay outside the gene matches. The germline V gene encodes CDR1 DFQATT and CDR2 SNEGSKA (reference sequence). CDR3 sequence: CSATATSGRAWNEQFF. CDR3 nucleotide sequence: TGCAGTGCTACAGCCACTAGCGGGAGGGCCTGGAATGAGCAGTTCTTC.

Only a few counts were recorded for this clonotype. The chain has TRBV7-9 and TRBJ2-1; 8 bases are shared with TRBD2. Trimming cost V 2 bases and J 8 bases; bases outside gene matches: 5. The V gene's germline CDR1 is SEHNR and CDR2 FQNEAQ (reference sequence). The CDR3 runs to 14 residues. The CDR3 DNA is TGTGCCAGCAGCTTAATGAGCGGGAGCTATGAGCAGTTCTTC. This gives the protein CASSLMSGSYEQFF.